This T cell receptor (beta chain) was identified in a study of blood T cell repertoires in COVID-19. The wider study: Donors in the United States, Italy and Spain gave samples during acute or convalescent COVID-19. PBMCs, B-cell-depleted T cells, or T cells were the source of the cDNA or gDNA that made up the material.

In the original workflow: Estimates of nucleated cell counts were drawn from the amplification of reference gene primers. The table came from immunoSEQ multiplex PCR; TCRdb's copy has only in-frame clones and leaves some out. V, J and clone size are those of that table, while D and trimming were read from the DNA. The table has 120,000 to 150,000 clones, over 70% seen once. Between the trimmed V and J ends, which lost 8 bases and 4 bases, there was a span of 12 bases. This CDR3 is built from 13 residues. Germline CDR1 is SGHTA and CDR2 is FQGNSA. The chain couples TRBV7-2 to TRBJ1-3; no definite D call. The specimen was peripheral blood. This TCR came from a man in his sixties with active or convalescent COVID-19. CDR3 amino acids: CASGLIRGNTIYF. CDR3 DNA sequence: TGTGCCAGCGGCCTGATCCGAGGAAACACCATATATTTT. Supplemented by reference TRBV7-2 and TRBJ1-3, the full variable domain reads GAGVSQSPSNKVTEKGKDVELRCDPISGHTALYWYRQSLGQGLEFLIYFQGNSAPDKSGLPSDRFSAERTGGSVSTLTIQRTQQEDSAVYLCASGLIRGNTIYFGEGSWLTVV.